Below are 20 T cell receptor beta chains sequenced from a single sample in a study of cytomegalovirus exposure and HLA in healthy donors. Amplification used 60 Vbeta primers and 13 Jbeta primers. Repertoires were generated with immunoSEQ multiplex PCR, while TCRdb's copy carries only in-frame clones and drops some. The sample lists 150,000 to 200,000 clones, roughly 9.4% occurring once. The source material was PBMCs. Receptors were obtained from a woman aged 30 to 39 in good health and CMV-seropositive.

The genes are TRBV25-1 and TRBJ2-5; no clear D. The germline V gene encodes CDR1 MGHDK and CDR2 SYGVNS. V lost 11 bases and J 5 bases, leaving 12 bases between the germline ends. The CDR3 covers 11 residues. The CDR3 region has the DNA TGTGCCGTCGATGTACTCGAGACCCAGTACTTC. Translation: CAVDVLETQYF.

The rearrangement links TRBV10-2 to TRBJ1-5, with 7 bases identical to TRBD1. V shed 8 bases and J 5 bases; nucleotides not matched to a gene: 6. From germline, CDR1 is WSHSY and CDR2 SAAADI. This CDR3 is 13 amino acids long. CDR3 sequence (DNA): TGCGCCAGCTCCGACGACAGGGATCAGCCCCAGCATTTT. Its protein is CASSDDRDQPQHF.

The J gene is TRBJ2-2, the V gene TRBV14; 7 nucleotides match TRBD1. The CDR3 totals 14 residues. CDR1 is SGHDN, CDR2 FVKESK, per germline. The V segment lost 4 bases and the J segment 8 bases; nucleotides outside the gene matches: 7. The CDR3 loop reads CASSRADRAGELFF. The CDR3 nucleotides read TGTGCCAGCAGCCGAGCCGACAGGGCTGGGGAGCTGTTTTTT.

The CDR3 here is CASSLRGGSLNEQFF. The CDR3 region has the DNA TGTGCCAGCAGCTTACGGGGGGGAAGTCTCAATGAGCAGTTCTTC. V gene TRBV7-9 combines with J gene TRBJ2-1; 8 nucleotides line up with TRBD2. The CDR3 contains 15 residues. Germline CDR1 reads SEHNR; CDR2 reads FQNEAQ (reference sequence). With 2 bases clipped from V and 6 bases from J, the junction kept 6 bases outside the gene matches.

V gene TRBV2 combines with J gene TRBJ1-2; 10 bases align to TRBD1. The CDR3 sequence is 15 residues long. Germline loops: CDR1 SNHLY, CDR2 FYNNEI. V was pared by 8 bases and J by 4 bases, with 10 bases of the junction left unmatched. CDR3 loop: CASSPTGQGPYGYTF. The CDR3, as DNA: TGTGCCAGCTCTCCCACGGGACAGGGGCCCTATGGCTACACCTTC.

This clone was observed a handful of times. The chain has TRBV4-2 and TRBJ2-1, with 7 bases matching TRBD1. The CDR3 totals 16 residues. Germline loops: CDR1 LGHNA, CDR2 YNFKEQ. V gave up 0 bases and J gave up 2 bases; unmatched junction bases: 4. The CDR3 DNA reads as TGTGCCAGCAGCCAAGAAGAGGGGGCGGCCTACAATGAGCAGTTCTTC. Its translation: CASSQEEGAAYNEQFF.

This clone has only a few counts. The chain employs TRBV6-6 and TRBJ2-7, with TRBD1 matching over 8 bases. This CDR3 is 13 amino acids long. Per the germline V gene, CDR1 is MNHNY and CDR2 is SVGAGI (reference sequence). V lost 5 bases and J lost 3; bases outside the gene matches: 3. The CDR3 region is CASSDGQGYEQYF. DNA for the CDR3: TGTGCCAGCAGTGATGGACAGGGCTACGAGCAGTACTTC.

V usage is TRBV6-1 and J usage is TRBJ2-1; 8 nucleotides match TRBD2. Germline CDR1 MNHNS, CDR2 SASEGT. This CDR3 spans 15 amino acids. The junction had 2 bases not matched to a gene; V was cut back by 2 bases and J by 2 bases. The CDR3 spells CASSEKTSAYNEQFF. For the CDR3, the DNA is TGTGCCAGCAGTGAAAAGACTAGCGCCTACAATGAGCAGTTCTTC.

This chain uses TRBV27 with TRBJ2-1; 10 bases fit TRBD2. CDR3 length equals 13 residues. The J segment lost 4 bases and the V segment lost 8 bases, leaving 2 bases of the junction unmatched. Germline V gene data show CDR1 as MNHEY and CDR2 as SMNVEV (reference sequence). The CDR3 region is CASATSGYNEQFF. CDR3 coding DNA: TGTGCCAGCGCGACTAGCGGGTACAATGAGCAGTTCTTC.

Only a few counts were recorded for this clone. The rearrangement links TRBV4-1 to TRBJ2-2; 8 nucleotides match TRBD1. Germline lookup yields CDR1 MGHRA and CDR2 YSYEKL. This CDR3 comprises 13 residues. With 0 bases clipped from V and 14 bases from J, the junction kept 5 bases outside the gene matches. CDR3 protein: CASSQEGTGRLFF. The CDR3 DNA reads as TGCGCCAGCAGCCAAGAGGGGACAGGACGACTGTTTTTT.

This clone was counted only a few times. The chain uses TRBV5-1 and TRBJ2-7; 7 bases are a match to TRBD2. This CDR3 has 13 residues. With 3 bases clipped from V and 2 bases from J, the junction kept 2 bases outside the gene matches. Germline CDR1 and CDR2: SGHRS and YFSETQ. The CDR3 is CASSYLAAYEQYF. CDR3 nucleotide sequence: TGCGCCAGCAGCTACCTAGCGGCCTACGAGCAGTACTTC.

This clone was recorded a few times. Other DNA sequences in the sample encode the same CDR3. The chain recombines TRBV7-9 with TRBJ2-1; the D gene is possibly TRBD1 (5 bases). The CDR3 length is 15 residues. Germline-derived CDR1 and CDR2 are SEHNR and FQNEAQ (reference sequence). The V end lost 2 bases, the J end lost 4 bases, and 12 bases lay between the germline ends. CDR3 loop: CASSLTSGAYNEQFF. CDR3 bases: TGTGCCAGCAGCTTAACCTCTGGGGCATACAATGAGCAGTTCTTC. Based on the CDR3 plus reference TRBV7-9 and TRBJ2-1, the full variable domain is DTGVSQNPRHKITKRGQNVTFRCDPISEHNRLYWYRQTLGQGPEFLTYFQNEAQLEKSRLLSDRFSAERPKGSFSTLEIQRTEQGDSAMYLCASSLTSGAYNEQFFGPGTRLTVL.

This clone was found a few times. This chain uses TRBV19 with TRBJ1-1, with 7 bases lining up with TRBD1. Germline V CDR1 and CDR2: LNHDA, SQIVND (reference sequence). CDR3 size: 14 residues. V gave up 3 bases and J gave up 5 bases; unmatched junction bases: 6. CDR3 in amino acids: CASSIQGGGTEAFF. The CDR3 DNA reads as TGTGCCAGTAGTATTCAGGGGGGAGGAACTGAAGCTTTCTTT. Full variable domain (outside the CDR3, taken from reference TRBV19 and TRBJ1-1): DGGITQSPKYLFRKEGQNVTLSCEQNLNHDAMYWYRQDPGQGLRLIYYSQIVNDFQKGDIAEGYSVSREKKESFPLTVTSAQKNPTAFYLCASSIQGGGTEAFFGQGTRLTVV.

This clone was seen only once. Without the conserved terminal phenylalanine or tryptophan, this CDR3 likely stems from a read error. The V and J genes are TRBV9 and TRBJ2-7, with 10 bases that match TRBD2. From germline, CDR1 is SGDLS and CDR2 YYNGEE. V trimming: 4 bases; J trimming: 2 bases; junction bases outside the gene matches: 6. This CDR3 comprises 15 residues. CDR3 coding DNA: TGTGCCAGCAGCCGGACTAGCGGACTGACCTACGAGCAGTACCTC. It yields the protein CASSRTSGLTYEQYL.

The chain employs TRBV5-1 and TRBJ2-7, with TRBD2 identical over 10 bases. Germline-derived CDR1 and CDR2 are SGHRS and YFSETQ. V was pared by 4 bases and J by 0 bases, with 7 bases of the junction left unmatched. The CDR3 contains 16 residues. The CDR3 DNA sequence: TGCGCCAGCAGCCCTTCAGCGGGAGGGTCCTCCTACGAGCAGTACTTC. Protein sequence: CASSPSAGGSSYEQYF.

The V gene is TRBV9, the J gene TRBJ1-5; the match to TRBD1 covers 9 bases. After removal of 3 bases from V and 4 bases from J, the junction contained 8 bases not matched to a gene. The CDR3 totals 16 residues. The germline V gene encodes CDR1 SGDLS and CDR2 YYNGEE. The CDR3 DNA follows: TGTGCCAGCAGCGGGGGGACAGGGAAGGAAAATCAGCCCCAGCATTTT. Encoded protein: CASSGGTGKENQPQHF.

The chain combines TRBV5-4 with TRBJ2-2; TRBD2 matches 9 bases. With V trimmed by 2 bases and J by 7 bases, 6 bases remained unmatched. The CDR3 spans 15 residues. Germline V gives CDR1 SGHNT, CDR2 YYREEE (reference sequence). The CDR3 protein is CASSFSGSRNGELFF. The CDR3, as DNA: TGTGCCAGCAGCTTTAGCGGGAGCCGAAACGGGGAGCTGTTTTTT.

The V and J genes are TRBV18 and TRBJ1-1, with a weak D call TRBD1 (6 bases). Germline CDR1 is KGHSH and CDR2 is LQKENI. The CDR3 loop spans 14 amino acids. The V gene lost 8 bases and the J gene lost 0 bases, with 13 bases spanning the gap. The CDR3 nucleotides read TGTGCCAGCACCCCTGGGGGCTTGAACACTGAAGCTTTCTTT. Amino acids: CASTPGGLNTEAFF.

This clone was counted only a few times. The chain couples TRBV7-8 to TRBJ2-1; a weak D match, TRBD1 (5 bases). V was trimmed by 0 bases and J by 5 bases, leaving 14 bases between them. The germline V gene has CDR1 SGHVS and CDR2 FQNEAQ. This CDR3 is built from 16 residues. The CDR3, as DNA: TGTGCCAGCAGCTTAGCGTACAGGCGTACAAACAATGAGCAGTTCTTC. It encodes CASSLAYRRTNNEQFF.

The V call is TRBV30, the J call TRBJ2-1, with D possibly TRBD2 on 5 matching bases. The V gene lost 3 bases and the J gene lost 0 bases, with 9 bases spanning the gap. This CDR3 region has 14 residues. From germline, CDR1 is GTSNPN and CDR2 SVGIG (reference sequence). CDR3 in amino acids: CAWSGISSYNEQFF. CDR3 in DNA: TGTGCCTGGAGCGGGATTAGCTCCTACAATGAGCAGTTCTTC. The full variable domain, completed using reference TRBV30 and TRBJ2-1, is SQTIHQWPATLVQPVGSPLSLECTVEGTSNPNLYWYRQAAGRGLQLLFYSVGIGQISSEVPQNLSASRPQDRQFILSSKKLLLSDSGFYLCAWSGISSYNEQFFGPGTRLTVL.